Listed here are 12 T cell receptor beta chains from one sample, sequenced in a study of cytomegalovirus exposure and HLA in healthy donors. PCR was performed using 60 Vbeta and 13 Jbeta primers. Clones were sequenced by immunoSEQ multiplex PCR, and TCRdb holds only the in-frame ones, with some missing. The sample lists 35,000 to 45,000 clones, 70% to 85% occurring once. The sample consisted of PBMCs. The origin of the receptors is a young woman in good health and CMV-seropositive.

The count of this clone is one. The chain is built from TRBV30 and TRBJ1-4; the D is unclear. There are 14 residues in the CDR3. CDR1 and CDR2 from the germline V gene are GTSNPN and SVGIG (reference sequence). Trimming took off 0 bases at V and 0 bases at J, with 5 bases between the two ends. CDR3 sequence reads: CAWSVQSTNEKLFF. The CDR3 coding sequence is TGTGCCTGGAGTGTCCAATCAACTAATGAAAAACTGTTTTTT.

The rearrangement joins TRBV27 to TRBJ2-7; D is perhaps TRBD2 (5 bases). The germline gives CDR1 MNHEY, CDR2 SMNVEV (reference sequence). The CDR3 contains 14 residues. The ends were cut back, 1 base at V and 6 bases at J, with 13 bases in the middle. CDR3 sequence (DNA): TGTGCCAGCAGTTTATATCCCGGGATTCGCGAGCAGTACTTC. It translates to CASSLYPGIREQYF.

In regard to this clone: At one end the junction does not follow the germline gene, possibly because of a read error. The V gene is TRBV7-9, the J gene TRBJ1-1; a weak D match, TRBD1 (6 bases). The CDR3 covers 13 residues. Looked up from germline, CDR1 is SEHNR and CDR2 is FQNEAQ (reference sequence). Written as DNA, the CDR3 is TGTTCCAGCAGCCGCTACAGGGACACTGAAGCTTTCTTT. Encoded protein: CSSSRYRDTEAFF.

This clone was detected only a few times. The chain carries TRBV27 and TRBJ2-7, with 7 bases that match TRBD2. From germline, CDR1 is MNHEY and CDR2 SMNVEV (reference sequence). The CDR3 contains 13 residues. The trim removed 8 bases at V and 0 bases at J, leaving 4 bases unmatched. The CDR3 loop is CASSGTNSYEQYF. CDR3 in DNA: TGTGCCAGCTCCGGGACTAACTCCTACGAGCAGTACTTC.

The J gene is TRBJ1-1, the V gene TRBV28; 9 bases are shared with TRBD1. The CDR3 is 17 amino acids. From germline, CDR1 is MDHEN and CDR2 SYDVKM. The V and J ends lost 4 bases and 4 bases, in that order; junction bases with no gene match: 13. CDR3 DNA: TGTGCCAGCAGTTACTCACCCGGGACAGGGAGTTTCACTGAAGCTTTCTTT. This translates into CASSYSPGTGSFTEAFF.

The chain uses TRBV7-8 and TRBJ2-7; 12 nucleotides line up with TRBD2. Germline CDR1 and CDR2: SGHVS and FQNEAQ. The V and J ends lost 1 base and 3 bases, in that order; junction bases with no gene match: 7. The length of the CDR3 is 17 residues. CDR3 region: CASSLVSGLAGSYEQYF. The CDR3 nucleotides read TGTGCCAGCAGCTTAGTATCCGGACTAGCGGGGAGCTACGAGCAGTACTTC.

The genes are TRBV5-4 and TRBJ1-1; D may be TRBD1 (5 bases). Germline CDR1 and CDR2: SGHNT and YYREEE (reference sequence). The CDR3 length is 14 residues. Between the trimmed V and J ends, which lost 1 base and 6 bases, there was a span of 13 bases. The CDR3 DNA reads as TGTGCCAGCAGCTTGCAGGGTTCTATACCTGAAGCTTTCTTT. Translated, it gives CASSLQGSIPEAFF.

A single count supports this clone. This sequence joins TRBV7-9 and TRBJ2-1; 7 bases are a match to TRBD1. The germline V gene has CDR1 SEHNR and CDR2 FQNEAQ (reference sequence). Trimming removed 5 bases from V and 5 bases from J; junction bases left unmatched: 6. This CDR3 contains 14 residues. The CDR3 spells CASSRGQTNNEQFF. CDR3 sequence (DNA): TGTGCCAGCAGCAGGGGACAGACAAACAATGAGCAGTTCTTC.

V usage is TRBV19 and J usage is TRBJ1-2; 8 bases fit TRBD1. CDR1 LNHDA and CDR2 SQIVND come from the germline V gene (reference sequence). Trimming removed 0 bases from V and 8 bases from J; junction bases left unmatched: 11. CDR3 size: 16 residues. CDR3 residues: CASSIDGTQGAGGYTF. Here the CDR3 DNA reads TGTGCCAGTAGTATAGACGGGACTCAGGGGGCGGGCGGCTACACCTTC.

The gene calls are TRBV19 and TRBJ2-1, with D perhaps matching TRBD1 (5 bases). CDR3 size: 13 residues. The germline V and J ends were trimmed by 6 bases and 3 bases, with 9 bases remaining between them. From germline, CDR1 is LNHDA and CDR2 SQIVND (reference sequence). In nucleotides, the CDR3 is TGTGCCAGTAGACAGGACGTCTACAATGAGCAGTTCTTC. Its translation: CASRQDVYNEQFF.

The count of this clone is one. This chain connects TRBV28 to TRBJ2-1; TRBD1 agrees at 8 bases. The CDR3 sequence is 20 residues long. The V and J ends lost 3 bases and 8 bases, in that order; junction bases with no gene match: 24. Germline values: CDR1 MDHEN, CDR2 SYDVKM. CDR3 region: CASSFSDSPTGATQKDEQFF. The CDR3 DNA follows: TGTGCCAGCAGTTTTTCGGATTCCCCGACAGGGGCCACCCAAAAGGATGAGCAGTTCTTC. The whole variable domain, filled in from reference TRBV28 and TRBJ2-1, reads DVKVTQSSRYLVKRTGEKVFLECVQDMDHENMFWYRQDPGLGLRLIYFSYDVKMKEKGDIPEGYSVSREKKERFSLILESASTNQTSMYLCASSFSDSPTGATQKDEQFFGPGTRLTVL.

This clone was seen only a few times. The chain is built from TRBV5-1 and TRBJ2-1; 9 bases agree with TRBD2. The V gene's germline CDR1 is SGHRS and CDR2 YFSETQ. The CDR3 totals 15 residues. The V and J ends lost 5 bases and 6 bases, in that order; junction bases with no gene match: 9. CDR3 sequence reads: CASRSAGGPVNEQFF. CDR3 coding DNA: TGCGCCAGCAGGTCGGCGGGGGGGCCGGTCAATGAGCAGTTCTTC.